Below, 16 T cell receptor beta chains from the same sample are listed, as sequenced in a study of blood T cells in healthy people across ages. Using a J-beta primer mix together with a sample-barcoded 5' primer, a second PCR was run for about 6 to 11 cycles. MiXCR was run by TCRdb on the 5' RACE reads, yielding one entry per CDR3 protein. Among approximately 770,000 distinct CDR3 sequences, 55% to 75% were seen once, and the ten largest hold 20% to 25%. Sequenced material: blood. These receptors were collected from a man aged 25 to 45 in good health.

This clonotype came up a few times. For the CDR3, the DNA is TGTGCCATCAACGGGGGAGGGAGGAATGAGCAGTTCTTC. It encodes CAINGGGRNEQFF. The chain has TRBV10-3 and TRBJ2-1; 7 nucleotides match TRBD2. Germline values: CDR1 ENHRY, CDR2 SYGVKD. This CDR3 is 13 amino acids long. J was trimmed by 7 bases and V by 7 bases; bases with no gene match: 7.

The chain has TRBV5-1 and TRBJ2-4, with D perhaps assigned TRBD1 or TRBD2 (5 bases each). The DNA end is a closer match to TRBJ2-5, so the J assignment may be wrong. This CDR3 is 14 amino acids long. The germline V gene has CDR1 SGHRS and CDR2 YFSETQ. In DNA, the CDR3 is TGCGCCAGCAGCTCGGGGACGATAGGCGAGACCCAGTACTTC. It translates to CASSSGTIGETQYF.

The chain recombines TRBV7-2 with TRBJ1-4, with D possibly TRBD1 on 5 matching bases. V was pared by 5 bases and J by 8 bases, with 12 bases between. This CDR3 contains 13 residues. Germline values: CDR1 SGHTA, CDR2 FQGNSA. This CDR3 is CASSPGPSEKLFF. The CDR3 DNA follows: TGTGCCAGCAGCCCGGGACCTTCAGAAAAACTGTTTTTT.

This chain uses TRBV28 with TRBJ1-6; D remains ambiguous. This CDR3 has 15 amino acids. V shed 4 bases and J shed 0 bases, with 7 bases lying between them. CDR1 MDHEN and CDR2 SYDVKM come from the germline V gene. CDR3 loop: CASSSRSSYNSPLHF. CDR3 sequence (DNA): TGTGCCAGCAGTTCCCGTAGCTCCTATAATTCACCCCTCCACTTT.

This clonotype was seen at least ten times. The rearrangement joins TRBV29-1 to TRBJ2-7; the D gene is possibly TRBD2 (5 bases). The germline V gene has CDR1 SQVTM and CDR2 ANQGSEA. CDR3 length: 11 residues. The V and J ends lost 8 bases and 5 bases respectively, with 13 bases between them. The CDR3 region is CSTTRGDEQYF. The CDR3 DNA sequence: TGCAGCACCACCCGGGGTGACGAGCAGTACTTC.

V and J are TRBV25-1 and TRBJ1-2, with TRBD1 as a possible D gene (6 bases). The germline CDR1 and CDR2 sequences are MGHDK and SYGVNS. V was pared by 2 bases and J by 6 bases, with 22 bases between. CDR3 length: 17 amino acids. In DNA form, the CDR3 reads TGTGCCAGCAGTGAAACCTTGTATACGGGGGCGCTCGATGGCTACACCTTC. This sequence encodes CASSETLYTGALDGYTF.

This clonotype has a handful of counts. The V call is TRBV20-1, the J call TRBJ2-7; 9 bases agree with TRBD1. CDR1 is DFQATT, CDR2 SNEGSKA, per germline (reference sequence). After removal of 4 bases from V and 3 bases from J, the junction contained 16 bases not matched to a gene. This CDR3 contains 17 residues. The CDR3 loop is CSATLPGVGTGSYEQYF. CDR3 nucleotide sequence: TGCAGTGCTACCCTACCGGGAGTCGGGACAGGGAGCTACGAGCAGTACTTC.

This CDR3 is CASSLAGQIRAEAFF. The CDR3 bases are TGTGCCAGCAGCTTGGCGGGACAAATCAGGGCTGAAGCTTTCTTT. The chain joins TRBV7-2 to TRBJ1-1; D is perhaps TRBD1 (6 bases). V lost 3 bases, J lost 6 bases, and 17 bases lay in between. Germline CDR1 reads SGHTA; CDR2 reads FQGNSA. This CDR3 spans 15 amino acids.

The rearrangement uses TRBV7-9 and TRBJ2-3, with unresolved D. V was clipped by 2 bases and J by 2 bases, with 8 bases between them. The CDR3 has 14 amino acids. The germline V gene has CDR1 SEHNR and CDR2 FQNEAQ (reference sequence). CDR3 loop: CASSLNLDTDTQYF. CDR3 bases: TGTGCCAGCAGCTTAAATCTGGACACAGATACGCAGTATTTT.

The CDR3 region has the DNA TGTGCCAGCAGGCCGAGACCGGGACAGGGAAACGAGCAGTACTTC. Its translation is CASRPRPGQGNEQYF. The rearrangement links TRBV28 to TRBJ2-5; TRBD1 agrees at 9 bases. The J call may be mistaken, given a closer DNA end match to TRBJ2-7. This CDR3 contains 15 residues. Germline CDR1 is MDHEN and CDR2 is SYDVKM.

V gene TRBV2 combines with J gene TRBJ2-1; unclear D gene. Germline loops: CDR1 SNHLY, CDR2 FYNNEI. Trimming took off 7 bases at V and 12 bases at J, with 13 bases between the two ends. This CDR3 spans 11 amino acids. CDR3 region: CASTDFTRQFF. The CDR3 DNA is TGTGCCAGCACTGACTTTACGCGGCAGTTCTTC.

This sequence joins TRBV11-1 and TRBJ1-2; 9 bases are shared with TRBD1. V was clipped by 5 bases and J by 6 bases; unmatched bases: 13. CDR3 length equals 16 residues. Per germline, CDR1 SGHAT and CDR2 FQDESV (reference sequence). CDR3 in amino acids: CASSTRADRGGNGYTF. Here the CDR3 DNA reads TGTGCCAGCAGCACAAGGGCGGACAGGGGTGGCAATGGCTACACCTTC.

There are a few counts of this clonotype. This chain uses TRBV29-1 with TRBJ2-7; D might be TRBD1 (8 bases). This CDR3 is built from 13 residues. V was cut by 6 bases and J by 4 bases, with 16 bases left in between. Per the germline V gene, CDR1 is SQVTM and CDR2 is ANQGSEA. The CDR3 nucleotides read TGCAGCGTAGAGACAGGGGAGGGATACGAGCAGTACTTC. Encoded protein: CSVETGEGYEQYF.

The chain recombines TRBV5-1 with TRBJ2-3; D not certain. The CDR3 has 14 residues. CDR1 and CDR2 (germline): SGHRS, YFSETQ. V lost 4 bases to trimming and J lost 2 bases, with 11 bases between them. The CDR3 region is CASSVVQITDTQYF. The CDR3 bases are TGCGCCAGCAGCGTGGTGCAGATCACAGATACGCAGTATTTT.

This rearrangement joins TRBV19 to TRBJ1-1; no clear D gene. CDR1 and CDR2 from the germline V gene are LNHDA and SQIVND (reference sequence). The V gene lost 5 bases and the J gene lost 1 base, with 17 bases spanning the gap. There are 16 residues in the CDR3. This CDR3 is CASSFDPEDGNTEAFF. The CDR3, as DNA: TGTGCCAGTAGTTTTGACCCCGAGGATGGGAACACTGAAGCTTTCTTT. Filled out from reference TRBV19 and TRBJ1-1, the complete variable domain reads DGGITQSPKYLFRKEGQNVTLSCEQNLNHDAMYWYRQDPGQGLRLIYYSQIVNDFQKGDIAEGYSVSREKKESFPLTVTSAQKNPTAFYLCASSFDPEDGNTEAFFGQGTRLTVV.

This clonotype was seen more than once but under ten times. The rearrangement links TRBV18 to TRBJ2-1; D is ambiguous. This CDR3 spans 12 amino acids. Per the germline V gene, CDR1 is KGHSH and CDR2 is LQKENI. Between the trimmed V and J ends, which lost 3 bases and 8 bases, there was a span of 8 bases. In nucleotides, the CDR3 is TGTGCCAGCTCACCCAAACTCGATGAGCAGTTCTTC. It encodes CASSPKLDEQFF.